The entry below gives a single T cell receptor (beta chain) sequence along with its context. The CDR3 has 16 amino acids. J was trimmed by 5 bases and V by 4 bases; bases with no gene match: 9. CDR1 is SGHNT and CDR2 is YYREEE in the germline V gene (reference sequence). This sample is part of a study of blood T cell repertoires in COVID-19. Only in-frame clones appear in the TCRdb table, and some are missing; sequencing was by immunoSEQ multiplex PCR. The data contain over 200,000 clones, approximately 80% of them seen just once; the ten biggest clones take up roughly 20%. The chain recombines TRBV5-4 with TRBJ2-5, with TRBD2 matching 12 bases. The clonotype was recovered from a woman older than 75 with active or convalescent COVID-19. The sample consisted of peripheral blood. The CDR3 reads CASSLASGGAGETQYF. The CDR3 DNA reads TGTGCCAGCAGCCTCGCTAGCGGGGGGGCTGGGGAGACCCAGTACTTC.